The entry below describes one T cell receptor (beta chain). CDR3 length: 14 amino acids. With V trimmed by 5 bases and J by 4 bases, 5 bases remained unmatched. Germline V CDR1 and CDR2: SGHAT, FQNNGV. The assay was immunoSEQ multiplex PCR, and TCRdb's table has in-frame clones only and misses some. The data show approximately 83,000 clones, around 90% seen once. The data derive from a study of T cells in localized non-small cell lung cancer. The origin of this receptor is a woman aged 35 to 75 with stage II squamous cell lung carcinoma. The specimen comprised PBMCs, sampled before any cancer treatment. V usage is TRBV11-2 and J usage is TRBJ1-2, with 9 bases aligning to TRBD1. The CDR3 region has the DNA TGTGCCAGCAGCCCAAGGACAGGGGCCTATGGCTACACCTTC. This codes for CASSPRTGAYGYTF.